This paragraph reports one T cell receptor beta chain. Its target is not known. The CDR3 covers 13 residues. The ends were cut back, 3 bases at V and 3 bases at J, with 9 bases in the middle. The germline V gene encodes CDR1 MNHNS and CDR2 SASEGT. The data were taken from a study of graft-versus-host responses after intestinal transplantation. Background on the study: Transplantation in recipients was multivisceral, liver-intestinal, or isolated intestinal. Each patient got anti-thymocyte globulin induction, then tacrolimus and steroids for around three years. Study outcomes and limitations: In recipient marrow, GvH clones were found, and some appeared first in ileum or blood. Allograft clonal ratios (graft-versus-host to host-versus-graft) were high in patients who had graft-donor T cell macrochimerism.

Assay used: immunoSEQ multiplex PCR; TCRdb lists only in-frame clones, some missing. This table holds 55,000 to 70,000 clones, about 93% found once. The rearrangement links TRBV6-1 to TRBJ2-7; a possible D gene is TRBD2 (5 bases). The receptor was isolated from a human patient who received an intestinal transplant, so some T cells may come from the graft donor. The input for sequencing was PBMCs, taken less than 130 days after intestinal transplantation. In nucleotides, the CDR3 is TGTGCCAGCAGTGAGGAGGTATACTACGAGCAGTACTTC. This encodes CASSEEVYYEQYF.